This paragraph reports one TCR beta chain. TCRdb reprocessed the 5' RACE reads with MiXCR, giving one entry per CDR3 protein. This sample has 540,000 or so distinct CDR3 sequences, with around 24% found just once. These data are taken from a study of identical twins. The CDR3 runs 14 residues. V shed 9 bases and J shed 2 bases, with 13 bases lying between them. Per the germline V gene, CDR1 is LNHDA and CDR2 is SQIVND (reference sequence). These data were likewise used in another study, on yellow fever vaccine responses in identical twins. That study adds: As reported, the vaccine T cell response of twins seemed partly convergent and partly personalized.

The source material was CD4+ T cells sorted from blood. The TCR comes from a woman under 30 in good health. The chain carries TRBV19 and TRBJ2-2, with a weak D call TRBD1 (7 bases). The CDR3 loop is CASEEGANTGELFF. The CDR3 DNA follows: TGTGCCAGCGAGGAGGGGGCCAACACCGGGGAGCTGTTTTTT.